Following are 27 T cell receptor beta chains from one sample sequenced in a study of healthy donors' naive CD4 and CD8 T cells (dated by TCRdb to the mid-2010s). For sequencing, a 454 GS FLX Titanium was employed. A previously published linear amplification protocol was used to construct TCR libraries from around 0.45 ug of total RNA. Clones were called with MiXCR by TCRdb after fastp trimmed the public reads at Q25, and only in-frame beta chains were retained. Merged by CDR3 protein, the rows form single entries marked with the most common genes and DNA. Across this sample there are 150,000 to 200,000 distinct CDR3 sequences, with under 85% seen only once. Roughly 2.4% of the sample comes from the top ten. The specimen sequenced was naive CD4+ and CD8+ T cells sorted from blood, pooled from several donors. The cell subset or site label here, explained by the study, means: FACS-sorted naive CD4+ (CD45RO-CD45RA+) and naive CD8+ (CD45RA+CD27bright) T cells. The receptors come from a pool of human donors in good health; the sample pools cells from several healthy donors.

The chain links TRBV29-1 to TRBJ2-1; TRBD2 matches 10 bases. Germline trimming cut 1 base from V and 5 bases from J; bases unmatched to any gene: 5. The CDR3 is 15 amino acids. Germline values: CDR1 SQVTM, CDR2 ANQGSEA. The CDR3: CSVEGGTSGNNEQFF. CDR3 nucleotides: TGCAGCGTTGAAGGGGGCACTAGCGGGAACAATGAGCAGTTCTTC.

This clonotype was seen a few times. V and J are TRBV5-4 and TRBJ2-5; possible D gene TRBD2, 5 bases. V lost 4 bases to trimming and J lost 3 bases, with 16 bases between them. Germline loops: CDR1 SGHNT, CDR2 YYREEE (reference sequence). The CDR3 consists of 15 residues. Written as DNA, the CDR3 is TGTGCCAGCAGCCACACACTAGGCCGAGAAGAGACCCAGTACTTC. Translation: CASSHTLGREETQYF.

The chain employs TRBV11-2 and TRBJ2-1; 8 nucleotides align to TRBD2. Germline lookup yields CDR1 SGHAT and CDR2 FQNNGV. The CDR3 spans 17 residues. The V segment lost 3 bases and the J segment 2 bases; nucleotides outside the gene matches: 9. The CDR3 spells CASSLQSGSGTYNEQFF. The DNA of the CDR3 is TGTGCCAGCAGCTTGCAAAGCGGGAGTGGCACCTACAATGAGCAGTTCTTC. Supplemented by reference TRBV11-2 and TRBJ2-1, the full variable domain reads EAGVAQSPRYKIIEKRQSVAFWCNPISGHATLYWYQQILGQGPKLLIQFQNNGVVDDSQLPKDRFSAERLKGVDSTLKIQPAKLEDSAVYLCASSLQSGSGTYNEQFFGPGTRLTVL.

This chain joins TRBV6-2 or TRBV6-3 and TRBJ2-3; 8 bases line up with TRBD2. Unmatched junction bases numbered 7, after V lost 5 bases and J lost 3 bases. This CDR3 region has 15 residues. Germline V gene lookup returns CDR1 MNHEY and CDR2 SVGEGT. CDR3 sequence reads: CASSQRGTRTDTQYF. CDR3 DNA: TGTGCCAGCAGTCAACGGGGGACTAGGACAGATACGCAGTATTTT.

The chain links TRBV5-4 to TRBJ2-1; 9 bases line up with TRBD1. The V and J ends lost 2 bases and 5 bases, in that order; junction bases with no gene match: 5. The CDR3 spans 15 residues. The germline V gene has CDR1 SGHNT and CDR2 YYREEE (reference sequence). The CDR3 reads CASSFGTGSNNEQFF. The CDR3 DNA follows: TGTGCCAGCAGCTTCGGGACAGGGTCTAACAATGAGCAGTTCTTC.

This clonotype was seen more than once but under ten times. The V gene is TRBV6-6, the J gene TRBJ1-5; D ambiguous. Germline V gene lookup returns CDR1 MNHNY and CDR2 SVGAGI (reference sequence). The V gene lost 8 bases and the J gene lost 0 bases, with 14 bases spanning the gap. This CDR3 has 15 residues. CDR3 protein: CASQRLLYSNQPQHF. The CDR3 DNA is TGTGCCAGCCAGAGACTGCTTTATAGCAATCAGCCCCAGCATTTT.

This chain connects TRBV29-1 to TRBJ2-5; maybe TRBD1 (6 bases). The CDR3 has 12 amino acids. V shed 3 bases and J shed 4 bases, with 9 bases lying between them. The germline V gene has CDR1 SQVTM and CDR2 ANQGSEA. For the CDR3, the DNA is TGCAGCGTTGATCAGGGGCCAGAGACCCAGTACTTC. Amino acid sequence: CSVDQGPETQYF. The variable domain in full, with the rest retrieved from reference TRBV29-1 and TRBJ2-5, is SAVISQKPSRDICQRGTSLTIQCQVDSQVTMMFWYRQQPGQSLTLIATANQGSEATYESGFVIDKFPISRPNLTFSTLTVSNMSPEDSSIYLCSVDQGPETQYFGPGTRLLVL.

V is TRBV29-1 and J is TRBJ2-1; D perhaps matches TRBD1 (6 bases). The ends were cut back, 3 bases at V and 12 bases at J, with 12 bases in the middle. CDR1 SQVTM and CDR2 ANQGSEA come from the germline V gene. CDR3 size: 11 residues. In nucleotides, the CDR3 is TGCAGCGTTGATTGGAGAGGGGGGCAGTTCTTC. Residues: CSVDWRGGQFF.

The rearrangement joins TRBV29-1 to TRBJ2-1; unclear D gene. CDR3 length equals 13 residues. The ends were cut back, 4 bases at V and 3 bases at J, with 10 bases in the middle. CDR1 and CDR2 (germline): SQVTM, ANQGSEA. The CDR3 sequence: CSVVGIHYNEQFF. Written as DNA, the CDR3 is TGCAGCGTTGTAGGGATTCACTACAATGAGCAGTTCTTC.

The chain couples TRBV10-2 to TRBJ2-1; the D gene is possibly TRBD2 (6 bases). Germline V lookup: CDR1 WSHSY, CDR2 SAAADI. The CDR3 is 17 residues long. V lost 4 bases and J 0 bases, leaving 16 bases between the germline ends. The CDR3 coding sequence is TGCGCCAGCAGTGGTCTCGGGAGTTCCCGCTCCTACAATGAGCAGTTCTTC. This translates into CASSGLGSSRSYNEQFF.

The chain couples TRBV20-1 to TRBJ2-5; the match to TRBD1 covers 7 bases. V gave up 0 bases and J gave up 3 bases; unmatched junction bases: 4. Germline V gives CDR1 DFQATT, CDR2 SNEGSKA (reference sequence). The CDR3 runs to 14 residues. CDR3: CSARELGTEETQYF. For the CDR3, the DNA is TGCAGTGCTAGAGAATTAGGGACAGAAGAGACCCAGTACTTC.

J is TRBJ2-1 and V is TRBV5-1, with D possibly matching TRBD2 (6 bases). This CDR3 spans 11 amino acids. The germline V and J ends were trimmed by 4 bases and 8 bases, with 7 bases remaining between them. The germline CDR1 and CDR2 sequences are SGHRS and YFSETQ. CDR3 in amino acids: CASSRDYEQFF. The CDR3 region has the DNA TGCGCCAGCAGCAGGGACTATGAGCAGTTCTTC.

This rearrangement joins TRBV27 to TRBJ2-5; no definite D call. The V end lost 1 base, the J end lost 5 bases, and 14 bases lay between the germline ends. The length of the CDR3 is 15 residues. Germline CDR1 reads MNHEY; CDR2 reads SMNVEV (reference sequence). CDR3 DNA sequence: TGTGCCAGCAGTTTATTCCCCGGGCAGGCGGAGACCCAGTACTTC. Its translation is CASSLFPGQAETQYF.

V usage is TRBV5-1 and J usage is TRBJ2-7; the match to TRBD2 covers 11 bases. The CDR3 extends over 16 amino acids. CDR1 and CDR2 (germline): SGHRS, YFSETQ. The CDR3 nucleotides are TGTGCCAGCAGCTTGGGGACTAGCGGCTACTCCTACGAGCAGTACGTC. This sequence encodes CASSLGTSGYSYEQYV.

The chain uses TRBV29-1 and TRBJ2-1; no firm D call. Per the germline V gene, CDR1 is SQVTM and CDR2 is ANQGSEA. The CDR3 loop spans 13 amino acids. V was trimmed by 0 bases and J by 6 bases, leaving 9 bases between them. Written as DNA, the CDR3 is TGCAGCGTTGAAGAACGATTTGGCAATGAGCAGTTCTTC. This translates into CSVEERFGNEQFF.

The chain joins TRBV11-3 to TRBJ2-7, with TRBD2 identical over 14 bases. Germline V gene sequence: CDR1 SGHNT, CDR2 YENEEA. Trimming at V came to 1 base and at J to 7 bases, leaving 9 bases not matched to a gene. The CDR3 has 17 amino acids. This chain's CDR3 is CASSLVRTSGRFREQYF. CDR3 sequence (DNA): TGTGCCAGCAGCTTAGTACGGACTAGCGGGAGGTTTAGAGAGCAGTACTTC.

The chain combines TRBV11-1 with TRBJ1-1, with TRBD1 matching 7 bases. The length of the CDR3 is 15 residues. V shed 5 bases, J shed 1 base, and the junction held 7 bases outside the gene matches. Germline CDR1 is SGHAT and CDR2 is FQDESV (reference sequence). CDR3 sequence (DNA): TGTGCCAGCAGCCGGAAGGGACAGACGAACACTGAAGCTTTCTTT. This codes for CASSRKGQTNTEAFF. Supplemented by reference TRBV11-1 and TRBJ1-1, the full variable domain reads EAEVAQSPRYKITEKSQAVAFWCDPISGHATLYWYRQILGQGPELLVQFQDESVVDDSQLPKDRFSAERLKGVDSTLKIQPAELGDSAMYLCASSRKGQTNTEAFFGQGTRLTVV.

This chain connects TRBV29-1 to TRBJ2-1; D is possibly TRBD2 (5 bases). The germline V gene has CDR1 SQVTM and CDR2 ANQGSEA. This CDR3 region has 12 residues. Trimming left V 7 bases short and J 3 bases short, with 10 bases between. The CDR3 sequence is CSATRGYNEQFF. The CDR3 nucleotides are TGCAGCGCCACCCGGGGCTACAATGAGCAGTTCTTC.

This clonotype was counted only a few times. One junction end does not reproduce the germline sequence, and a read error may be involved. This sequence joins TRBV29-1 and TRBJ2-5; D not resolved. This CDR3 is built from 10 residues. The germline CDR1 and CDR2 sequences are SQVTM and ANQGSEA. The DNA of the CDR3 is TGCAGCGTGACTGGAGAGACCCAGTACTTT. It encodes CSVTGETQYF. Full variable domain (rest looked up from reference TRBV29-1 and TRBJ2-5): SAVISQKPSRDICQRGTSLTIQCQVDSQVTMMFWYRQQPGQSLTLIATANQGSEATYESGFVIDKFPISRPNLTFSTLTVSNMSPEDSSIYLCSVTGETQYFGPGTRLLVL.

The J gene is TRBJ1-2, the V gene TRBV29-1; weak D call: TRBD1 (5 bases). The CDR3 loop spans 13 amino acids. The V end lost 7 bases, the J end lost 4 bases, and 16 bases lay between the germline ends. From germline, CDR1 is SQVTM and CDR2 ANQGSEA. Here the CDR3 DNA reads TGCAGCGGATCGGGGACCCTGGGCTATGGCTACACCTTC. It yields the protein CSGSGTLGYGYTF.

V usage is TRBV13 and J usage is TRBJ2-7; D is undetermined. The germline V gene encodes CDR1 PRHDT and CDR2 FYEKMQ (reference sequence). V shed 1 base and J shed 6 bases, with 13 bases lying between them. This CDR3 is 14 amino acids long. CDR3: CASSLASSVVEQYF. In DNA, the CDR3 is TGTGCCAGCAGCTTAGCGAGTTCGGTGGTCGAGCAGTACTTC.

The chain couples TRBV6-5 to TRBJ2-7; 7 bases are shared with TRBD1. CDR3 size: 19 residues. The V gene end was trimmed by 2 bases and the J gene end by 0 bases; junction bases not matched to a gene: 16. Germline loops: CDR1 MNHEY, CDR2 SVGAGI. The CDR3 DNA sequence: TGTGCCAGCAGTTACGCCCCAACGTCATACAGGGACAGCTCCTACGAGCAGTACTTC. This gives the protein CASSYAPTSYRDSSYEQYF.

V is TRBV29-1 and J is TRBJ2-2; TRBD2 matches 9 bases. The CDR3 length is 14 residues. V was clipped by 5 bases and J by 4 bases; unmatched bases: 5. From germline, CDR1 is SQVTM and CDR2 ANQGSEA. The CDR3 region is CSVRRAGGTGELFF. In DNA, the CDR3 is TGCAGCGTTAGGAGAGCGGGGGGCACCGGGGAGCTGTTTTTT.

J is TRBJ2-5 and V is TRBV20-1, with D perhaps matching TRBD2 (5 bases). CDR1 DFQATT and CDR2 SNEGSKA come from the germline V gene (reference sequence). V dropped 1 base and J dropped 1 base, with 16 bases sitting between them. This CDR3 has 16 residues. The CDR3, as DNA: TGCAGTGCTAGAGTGAGGATCGGGGTAACCCAAGAGACCCAGTACTTC. Amino acids: CSARVRIGVTQETQYF.

Remarks on this clonotype: One junction end does not reproduce the germline sequence, and a read error may be involved. The chain has TRBV12-3 or TRBV12-4 and TRBJ1-2, with D unclear. This CDR3 spans 13 amino acids. The CDR3 DNA sequence: TGTGTCAGCAGCCCTCAGAAAAACTATGGCTACACCTTC. Translating gives CVSSPQKNYGYTF.

This clonotype was observed a handful of times. This rearrangement joins TRBV29-1 to TRBJ1-1; no clear D gene. The CDR3 runs 10 residues. Germline values: CDR1 SQVTM, CDR2 ANQGSEA. V gave up 7 bases and J gave up 0 bases, with 3 bases separating them. In DNA form, the CDR3 reads TGCAGCGCCCTGAACACTGAAGCTTTCTTT. This encodes CSALNTEAFF. The full variable domain, its missing parts supplied by reference TRBV29-1 and TRBJ1-1, is SAVISQKPSRDICQRGTSLTIQCQVDSQVTMMFWYRQQPGQSLTLIATANQGSEATYESGFVIDKFPISRPNLTFSTLTVSNMSPEDSSIYLCSALNTEAFFGQGTRLTVV.

The chain uses TRBV4-3 and TRBJ2-7; 11 nucleotides line up with TRBD1. Germline CDR1 reads LGHNA; CDR2 reads YSLEER. The CDR3 is 16 amino acids. V lost 1 base to trimming and J lost 0 bases; unmatched junction nucleotides: 2. The CDR3 loop is CASSQGTGGNSYEQYF. The CDR3 DNA is TGCGCCAGCAGCCAAGGGACAGGGGGCAACTCCTACGAGCAGTACTTC.